Listed here are 15 T cell receptor beta chains from one sample, sequenced in a study of blood T cell repertoires in COVID-19. Data came from immunoSEQ multiplex PCR; TCRdb stores just in-frame clones and leaves some out. The table records some 54,000 clones, about 83% of them present only once. Sequencing used peripheral blood. These TCRs come from a man aged 65-85 years with active COVID-19.

This clone came up once. The J gene is TRBJ1-2, the V gene TRBV3-1 (or the pseudogene TRBV3-2); 7 bases are a match to TRBD1. J was trimmed by 3 bases and V by 4 bases; bases with no gene match: 2. This CDR3 has 13 amino acids. The germline V gene has CDR1 LGHDT and CDR2 YNNKEL (reference sequence). The CDR3 DNA sequence: TGTGCCAGCAGCCCCACAGGGGACTATGGCTACACCTTC. This sequence encodes CASSPTGDYGYTF.

V gene TRBV4-3 combines with J gene TRBJ2-3; 8 nucleotides match TRBD2. The CDR3 sequence is 15 residues long. Trimming at V came to 1 base and at J to 1 base, leaving 1 base not matched to a gene. Germline-derived CDR1 and CDR2 are LGHNA and YSLEER. The DNA of the CDR3 is TGCGCCAGCAGCCAAGCGGGGGGGCGCACAGATACGCAGTATTTT. The encoded protein is CASSQAGGRTDTQYF.

The chain has TRBV28 and TRBJ1-5, with 10 nucleotides matching TRBD1. The V segment lost 7 bases and the J segment 4 bases; nucleotides outside the gene matches: 4. The CDR3 contains 14 residues. Germline CDR1 and CDR2: MDHEN and SYDVKM. The CDR3: CASMDRGMNQPQHF. CDR3 DNA sequence: TGTGCCAGCATGGACAGGGGGATGAATCAGCCCCAGCATTTT.

The V and J genes are TRBV12-3 or TRBV12-4 and TRBJ1-2; maybe TRBD1 (5 bases). V was trimmed by 4 bases and J by 8 bases, leaving 11 bases between them. The CDR3 contains 12 residues. The CDR3 DNA is TGTGCCAGCAGTTACCGGGGGGTCGGCTACACCTTC. This sequence encodes CASSYRGVGYTF.

The chain has TRBV6-2 or TRBV6-3 and TRBJ1-6, with D perhaps TRBD1 (6 bases). V was pared by 6 bases and J by 7 bases, with 13 bases between. CDR1 is MNHEY and CDR2 is SVGEGT in the germline V gene. CDR3 size: 14 residues. The CDR3 sequence is CASRPGQSNSPLHF. The CDR3 DNA reads as TGTGCCAGCAGACCTGGACAGTCCAATTCACCCCTCCACTTT.

The gene calls are TRBV15 and TRBJ1-5, with D possibly TRBD1 on 5 matching bases. Trimming removed 5 bases at V and 3 bases at J, with 14 bases between. CDR1 is LNHNV, CDR2 YYDKDF, per germline (reference sequence). CDR3 size: 15 residues. The CDR3 region has the DNA TGTGCCACCAGCTCACTCGGCAGGGCCAATCAGCCCCAGCATTTT. Translating gives CATSSLGRANQPQHF. Variable domain in full (rest from reference TRBV15 and TRBJ1-5): DAMVIQNPRYQVTQFGKPVTLSCSQTLNHNVMYWYQQKSSQAPKLLFHYYDKDFNNEADTPDNFQSRRPNTSFCFLDIRSPGLGDTAMYLCATSSLGRANQPQHFGDGTRLSIL.

This clone was seen just once. The genes are TRBV5-4 and TRBJ2-2; 14 bases agree with TRBD2. CDR3 length equals 18 residues. The V and J ends lost 3 bases and 7 bases, in that order; junction bases with no gene match: 11. CDR1 is SGHNT and CDR2 is YYREEE in the germline V gene (reference sequence). CDR3 loop: CASSSGTSGGPMGGELFF. The CDR3 region has the DNA TGTGCCAGCAGCTCCGGGACTAGCGGGGGCCCTATGGGCGGGGAGCTGTTTTTT.

This chain uses TRBV3-1 (or the pseudogene TRBV3-2) with TRBJ2-5; 11 bases map to TRBD2. Germline-derived CDR1 and CDR2 are LGHDT and YNNKEL (reference sequence). CDR3 length equals 16 residues. V lost 4 bases to trimming and J lost 2 bases; unmatched junction nucleotides: 6. CDR3 sequence (DNA): TGTGCCAGCAGCCCCCGGACTAGCGGGTGGCAAGAGACCCAGTACTTC. Amino acids: CASSPRTSGWQETQYF.

The chain couples TRBV30 to TRBJ1-5; perhaps TRBD1 as D (6 bases). Germline assignment: CDR1 GTSNPN and CDR2 SVGIG (reference sequence). This CDR3 has 14 amino acids. The V end was cut by 1 base, the J end by 6 bases, with 13 bases between. The CDR3 nucleotides read TGTGCCTGGAGTGGCAGGGGCCTTGCTCAGCCCCAGCATTTT. As protein: CAWSGRGLAQPQHF. Using reference TRBV30 and TRBJ1-5 for the parts outside the CDR3, the full variable domain is SQTIHQWPATLVQPVGSPLSLECTVEGTSNPNLYWYRQAAGRGLQLLFYSVGIGQISSEVPQNLSASRPQDRQFILSSKKLLLSDSGFYLCAWSGRGLAQPQHFGDGTRLSIL.

V and J are TRBV2 and TRBJ1-2, with 10 bases identical to TRBD1. Germline CDR1 and CDR2: SNHLY and FYNNEI. CDR3 length equals 16 residues. Trimming took 7 bases from V and 0 from J; bases not matched to a gene: 8. CDR3 amino acids: CASTWTGGTTNYGYTF. CDR3 sequence (DNA): TGTGCCAGCACTTGGACAGGGGGAACGACTAACTATGGCTACACCTTC.

The chain joins TRBV7-9 to TRBJ1-2; 7 bases align to TRBD1. The length of the CDR3 is 12 residues. From germline, CDR1 is SEHNR and CDR2 FQNEAQ (reference sequence). Trimming removed 3 bases from V and 6 bases from J; junction bases left unmatched: 1. The CDR3 spells CASSFGTDGYTF. CDR3 in DNA: TGTGCCAGCAGCTTCGGGACAGATGGCTACACCTTC.

This clone was seen only a few times. The chain combines TRBV29-1 with TRBJ1-2; 7 bases fit TRBD1. Germline V gene lookup returns CDR1 SQVTM and CDR2 ANQGSEA. The CDR3 runs to 15 residues. Trimming at V came to 7 bases and at J to 1 base, leaving 12 bases not matched to a gene. The CDR3 DNA is TGCAGCGCTATTGGGACAGCCCGGAGTAACTATGGCTACACCTTC. This gives the protein CSAIGTARSNYGYTF.

The chain joins TRBV6-5 to TRBJ2-7; TRBD2 aligns across 10 bases. The J segment lost 2 bases and the V segment lost 1 base, leaving 5 bases of the junction unmatched. CDR1 is MNHEY, CDR2 SVGAGI, per germline. There are 16 residues in the CDR3. DNA of the CDR3: TGTGCCAGCAGTTACTTTAGCGGGGGGCCTCCCTACGAGCAGTACTTC. This codes for CASSYFSGGPPYEQYF.

The chain joins TRBV12-3 or TRBV12-4 to TRBJ2-7, with 9 bases lining up with TRBD1. V lost 8 bases to trimming and J lost 2 bases; unmatched junction nucleotides: 4. This CDR3 is 13 amino acids long. The CDR3 DNA is TGTGCCAGCGCAGGGGACAGGGCCTACGAGCAGTACTTC. Residues: CASAGDRAYEQYF.

This clone was found a few times. The V call is TRBV4-3, the J call TRBJ2-2, with 10 bases matching TRBD2. The CDR3 covers 17 residues. CDR1 LGHNA and CDR2 YSLEER come from the germline V gene. The V gene end was trimmed by 0 bases and the J gene end by 5 bases; junction bases not matched to a gene: 6. CDR3 sequence reads: CASSQDGSGGATGELFF. CDR3 bases: TGCGCCAGCAGCCAAGATGGGAGCGGGGGGGCGACCGGGGAGCTGTTTTTT.